A selection of T cell receptor beta chains follows, all from one sample in a study of shared clonotypes between healthy human individuals. Profiling relied on immunoSEQ multiplex PCR, and the TCRdb table lists in-frame clones only, not all of them. Here the sample spans approximately 320,000 clones, about 74% being singletons. Sequencing was carried out using memory CD4+ T cells sorted from blood. These receptors all come from a man aged 30 to 39 in good health. Each CDR3 is given with its conserved first and last residue. Each record gives: D gene, clone size, J gene, V gene, CDR3 length, CDR3 protein, CDR3 DNA. The D gene is left open where the match is weak. Expanded clones get a size class; other rows say once, few or many, or leave the size out.

>NA|few|TRBJ1-5|TRBV7-2|15
CASSLGHNSNQPQHF
TGTGCCAGCAGCTTAGGACATAATAGCAATCAGCCCCAGCATTTT
>NA|NA|TRBJ2-5|TRBV11-2|15
CASSRGALRMETQYF
TGTGCCAGCAGCAGGGGCGCGCTCCGAATGGAGACCCAGTACTTC
>NA|NA|TRBJ2-1|TRBV11-3|16
CASSLDGDILYNEQFF
TGTGCCAGCAGCCTCGACGGGGACATACTTTACAATGAGCAGTTCTTC
>NA|NA|TRBJ2-3|TRBV2|12
CARLAPTDTQYF
TGTGCCAGATTAGCCCCCACAGATACGCAGTATTTT
>NA|NA|TRBJ1-5|TRBV7-2|17
CASSGHLGRGVGQPQHF
TGTGCCAGCAGCGGCCACCTGGGGAGGGGGGTCGGTCAGCCCCAGCATTTT
>TRBD1|NA|TRBJ1-5|TRBV5-1|15
CASSLEGGRDQPQHF
TGCGCCAGCAGCTTGGAAGGGGGCAGGGATCAGCCCCAGCATTTT
>NA|NA|TRBJ2-1|TRBV7-2|15
CASSLGGGTYNEQFF
TGTGCCAGCAGCCTTGGAGGCGGTACTTACAATGAGCAGTTCTTC
>NA|NA|TRBJ2-3|TRBV7-2|15
CASSSQQGSTDTQYF
TGTGCCAGCAGCTCGCAACAGGGTAGCACAGATACGCAGTATTTT
>NA|NA|TRBJ1-5|TRBV9|14
CASSPTGLNQPQHF
TGTGCCAGCAGCCCTACAGGCCTCAATCAGCCCCAGCATTTT
>TRBD2|NA|TRBJ2-1|TRBV7-6|16
CASSLVPAGAGNEQFF
TGTGCCAGCAGCTTAGTTCCAGCGGGAGCTGGCAATGAGCAGTTCTTC
>TRBD1|NA|TRBJ1-4|TRBV5-1|15
CASSLGTGWNEKLFF
TGCGCCAGCAGCCTGGGGACAGGGTGGAATGAAAAACTGTTTTTT
>TRBD1|NA|TRBJ1-1|TRBV2|13
CATTGDRNTEAFF
TGTGCCACCACAGGGGACCGGAACACTGAAGCTTTCTTT
>TRBD1|NA|TRBJ1-5|TRBV13|16
CASSLGTGGSNQPQHF
TGTGCCAGCAGCTTAGGGACAGGGGGTAGCAATCAGCCCCAGCATTTT
>NA|few|TRBJ2-4|TRBV4-1|17
CASSQPYSGLAKNIQYF
TGCGCCAGCAGCCAGCCCTATAGCGGCTTAGCCAAAAACATTCAGTACTTC
>NA|NA|TRBJ1-2|TRBV27|14
CASGYWGGTYGYTF
TGTGCCAGCGGATACTGGGGGGGTACCTATGGCTACACCTTC
>NA|NA|TRBJ1-5|TRBV15|15
CATSRGQVGDQPQHF
TGTGCCACCAGCAGAGGACAGGTCGGCGATCAGCCCCAGCATTTT
>TRBD1|NA|TRBJ2-7|TRBV30|13
CAYSGTGEGEQYF
TGTGCCTACTCCGGGACAGGGGAGGGCGAGCAGTACTTC
>NA|NA|TRBJ1-4|TRBV7-9|14
CASSLIQGGLKLFF
TGTGCCAGCAGCTTAATCCAGGGAGGTCTCAAACTGTTTTTT
>TRBD1|once|TRBJ1-1|TRBV6-1|14
CASSRQGARTEAFF
TGTGCCAGCAGTCGACAGGGGGCGAGGACTGAAGCTTTCTTT
>TRBD2|NA|TRBJ2-1|TRBV29-1|15
CSGGGGSGSYNEQFF
TGCAGCGGGGGTGGCGGGAGTGGGTCCTACAATGAGCAGTTCTTC
>TRBD1|NA|TRBJ2-1|TRBV7-3|15
CASSSWTGVMNEQFF
TGTGCCAGCAGCTCCTGGACAGGGGTCATGAATGAGCAGTTCTTC
>TRBD1|NA|TRBJ1-3|TRBV27|13
CASRQGGGNTIYF
TGTGCCAGTAGACAGGGGGGAGGAAACACCATATATTTT
>NA|NA|TRBJ2-1|TRBV2|13
CAGAIISYNEQFF
TGTGCCGGCGCAATTATTTCCTACAATGAGCAGTTCTTC
>TRBD1|once|TRBJ2-2|TRBV28|16
CASSLYGRGRTGELFF
TGTGCCAGCAGTTTATATGGCAGGGGGCGCACCGGGGAGCTGTTTTTT
>NA|once|TRBJ2-5|TRBV15|14
CATSRDSSQETQYF
TGTGCCACCAGCAGAGATAGCAGCCAAGAGACCCAGTACTTC
>TRBD1|NA|TRBJ2-2|TRBV19|14
CASRGTGSTGELFF
TGTGCCTCTAGAGGGACAGGGTCAACCGGGGAGCTGTTTTTT
>NA|NA|TRBJ2-5|TRBV11-3|12
CASSTNQETQYF
TGTGCCAGCAGCACGAACCAAGAGACCCAGTACTTC
>NA|NA|TRBJ1-2|TRBV7-6|13
CASSFSPGYGYTF
TGTGCCAGCAGCTTTAGTCCGGGCTATGGCTACACCTTC
>TRBD2|NA|TRBJ2-7|TRBV7-8|16
CASSPRLAKSSYEQYF
TGTGCCAGCAGCCCAAGACTAGCCAAAAGCTCCTACGAGCAGTACTTC
>TRBD1|few|TRBJ2-1|TRBV10-1|15
CASEPGTGGFDEQFF
TGCGCCAGCGAGCCCGGGACAGGAGGGTTCGATGAGCAGTTCTTC
>NA|once|TRBJ2-2|TRBV6-6|15
CASSYRGSDTGELFF
TGTGCCAGCAGTTACCGAGGGAGTGACACCGGGGAGCTGTTTTTT
>NA|few|TRBJ1-2|TRBV4-3|14
CASSQDRAGPSYTF
TGCGCCAGCAGCCAAGATCGGGCAGGGCCAAGCTACACCTTC
>TRBD2|NA|TRBJ2-1|TRBV28|16
CASRTLAGGSHNEQFF
TGTGCCAGCAGAACCCTAGCGGGAGGTTCCCACAATGAGCAGTTCTTC
>TRBD2|NA|TRBJ2-1|TRBV10-3|14
CAISGGSSYNEQFF
TGTGCCATCAGTGGCGGGAGCTCCTACAATGAGCAGTTCTTC
>NA|few|TRBJ2-7|TRBV7-7|14
CASSANTGSYEQYF
TGTGCTAGCAGCGCGAACACAGGGAGCTACGAGCAGTACTTC
>TRBD1|NA|TRBJ2-4|TRBV5-1|16
CASSLAPGQGINIQYF
TGCGCCAGCAGCTTGGCTCCGGGACAGGGGATAAACATTCAGTACTTC
>NA|NA|TRBJ2-6|TRBV5-1|15
CASSQGNSGANVLTF
TGCGCCAGCAGTCAGGGTAACTCTGGGGCCAACGTCCTGACTTTC
>NA|few|TRBJ2-3|TRBV2|15
CASSEGWGSTDTQYF
TGTGCCAGCAGTGAAGGGTGGGGAAGCACAGATACGCAGTATTTT
>TRBD2|NA|TRBJ2-7|TRBV10-3|11
CAHGGEYEQYF
TGTGCCCACGGGGGGGAGTACGAGCAGTACTTC
>TRBD2|NA|TRBJ2-3|TRBV10-1|15
CASSEVGGYTDTQYF
TGCGCCAGCAGTGAGGTCGGGGGGTACACAGATACGCAGTATTTT
>NA|few|TRBJ1-3|TRBV28|17
CATIEAGSWGSGNTIYF
TGTGCCACCATCGAGGCAGGCAGTTGGGGCTCTGGAAACACCATATATTTT
>NA|NA|TRBJ2-7|TRBV27|15
CASSSLPGFSYEQYF
TGTGCCAGCAGTTCCTTACCCGGGTTCTCCTACGAGCAGTACTTC
>NA|few|TRBJ1-2|TRBV19|12
CASRATGQGYTF
TGTGCCAGTAGGGCCACAGGGCAGGGCTACACCTTC
>NA|few|TRBJ2-7|TRBV5-6|16
CASSLTSVRHTYEQYF
TGTGCCAGCAGCTTAACATCGGTGCGGCACACCTACGAGCAGTACTTC
>NA|NA|TRBJ2-3|TRBV18|12
CASSSDTRSSYF
TGTGCCAGCTCATCGGACACCCGGTCATCATATTTT
>NA|few|TRBJ2-6|TRBV28|15
CASSFEHSGANVLTF
TGTGCCAGCAGTTTCGAGCACTCTGGGGCCAACGTCCTGACTTTC
>TRBD2|few|TRBJ2-3|TRBV7-2|15
CASSLTSGFGDTQYF
TGTGCCAGCAGCTTGACTAGCGGGTTTGGAGATACGCAGTATTTT
>NA|NA|TRBJ1-1|TRBV7-2|15
CASSPHRGFGTEAFF
TGTGCCAGCAGCCCCCATCGGGGGTTTGGAACTGAAGCTTTCTTT
>NA|NA|TRBJ2-2|TRBV7-2|16
CASSPAERVFTGELFF
TGTGCCAGCAGCCCTGCGGAGCGGGTATTCACCGGGGAGCTGTTTTTT
>TRBD1|NA|TRBJ2-7|TRBV7-2|13
CASSENRGKRQYF
TGTGCCAGCAGCGAAAACAGGGGGAAGCGGCAGTACTTC
>NA|once|TRBJ2-1|TRBV7-6|17
CASSFPRIGVFYNEQFF
TGTGCCAGCAGCTTCCCTCGCATTGGGGTGTTCTACAATGAGCAGTTCTTC